This T cell receptor beta chain came from a study of response to subunit inactivated influenza vaccine. Whole-study findings and limits: It was suggested by the authors that few new T cells are recruited by each seasonal influenza vaccination.

This clonotype was seen once. Its matching antigen is unknown. MiXCR was run by TCRdb on the RT-PCR reads, yielding one entry per CDR3 protein. The table records roughly 650,000 distinct CDR3 sequences, about 15% of them present only once. The CDR3 has 17 residues. CDR1 MNHEY and CDR2 SVGAGI come from the germline V gene. Unmatched junction bases numbered 13, after V lost 4 bases and J lost 3 bases. This material consisted of PBMCs from blood, taken about 12 days after vaccination. This chain links TRBV6-5 with TRBJ1-2; 8 bases line up with TRBD1. The source is a man aged 50 to 59 who received an inactivated influenza vaccine. CDR3 in amino acids: CASSFLTGVGVDYGYTF. For the CDR3, the DNA is TGTGCCAGCAGTTTCCTGACAGGGGTCGGTGTGGACTATGGCTACACCTTC.